The 22 T cell receptor beta chains listed next were all sequenced from one sample in a study of blood T cell repertoires in COVID-19. Some clones are missing from TCRdb's copy, which holds only in-frame ones; the method was immunoSEQ multiplex PCR. This repertoire shows about 92,000 clones, around 90% found once; its top ten account for roughly 1.8%. Source material: peripheral blood. The receptors were gathered from a human donor with active COVID-19. The donor label of this sample is uncertain.

The rearrangement links TRBV15 to TRBJ2-7; 8 bases align to TRBD2. The CDR3 totals 16 residues. The germline CDR1 and CDR2 sequences are LNHNV and YYDKDF (reference sequence). The V segment lost 3 bases and the J segment 4 bases; nucleotides outside the gene matches: 11. The CDR3, as DNA: TGTGCCACCAGCAGGGAAAAGCGGGGGCCCTTATACGAGCAGTACTTC. Its protein is CATSREKRGPLYEQYF. Complete variable domain (other parts from reference TRBV15 and TRBJ2-7): DAMVIQNPRYQVTQFGKPVTLSCSQTLNHNVMYWYQQKSSQAPKLLFHYYDKDFNNEADTPDNFQSRRPNTSFCFLDIRSPGLGDTAMYLCATSREKRGPLYEQYFGPGTRLTVT.

The chain recombines TRBV6-5 with TRBJ2-1; the match to TRBD1 covers 9 bases. Germline assignment: CDR1 MNHEY and CDR2 SVGAGI. Trimming cost V 2 bases and J 6 bases; bases outside gene matches: 5. CDR3 length: 15 amino acids. Written as DNA, the CDR3 is TGTGCCAGCAGTTACAGGACAGGGGTTACCAATGAGCAGTTCTTC. Residues: CASSYRTGVTNEQFF.

In this sample, this clone turned up a few times. The rearrangement links TRBV27 to TRBJ1-5, with D maybe TRBD1 (5 bases). The CDR3 is made up of 12 amino acids. The V gene lost 5 bases and the J gene lost 7 bases, with 9 bases spanning the gap. Per germline, CDR1 MNHEY and CDR2 SMNVEV (reference sequence). The CDR3 protein is CASSPGGQPQHF. The CDR3 coding sequence is TGTGCCAGCAGTCCCGGGGGACAGCCCCAGCATTTT.

CDR3 DNA sequence: TGTGCTAGTGGTTTGGCAGGGGTGGGAGGCTACACCTTC. Amino acids: CASGLAGVGGYTF. This sequence joins TRBV12-5 and TRBJ1-2; TRBD1 is a possible D gene (6 bases). V was trimmed by 1 base and J by 8 bases, leaving 11 bases between them. The CDR3 length is 13 residues. The germline CDR1 and CDR2 sequences are LGHNT and FRNRAP.

V is TRBV2 and J is TRBJ1-1, with TRBD1 identical over 9 bases. V was pared by 6 bases and J by 0 bases, with 11 bases of the junction left unmatched. There are 17 residues in the CDR3. Germline CDR1 is SNHLY and CDR2 is FYNNEI. The CDR3 protein is CASSPRTGEGVNTEAFF. The CDR3 bases are TGTGCCAGCAGCCCGAGGACAGGGGAGGGGGTGAACACTGAAGCTTTCTTT.

The chain is built from TRBV25-1 and TRBJ1-1; TRBD1 is a possible D gene (5 bases). Per germline, CDR1 MGHDK and CDR2 SYGVNS. CDR3 length: 15 residues. V dropped 1 base and J dropped 0 bases, with 9 bases sitting between them. The CDR3 DNA is TGTGCCAGCAGTGAATTGGGGGAGGTGAACACTGAAGCTTTCTTT. This gives the protein CASSELGEVNTEAFF.

The rearrangement uses TRBV6-5 and TRBJ2-1; the match to TRBD2 covers 8 bases. The CDR3 sequence is 13 residues long. J was trimmed by 9 bases and V by 6 bases; bases with no gene match: 7. Germline V gene data show CDR1 as MNHEY and CDR2 as SVGAGI. CDR3 bases: TGTGCCAGCAGGCGGGGGACTAGTCCTGAGCAGTTCTTC. It yields the protein CASRRGTSPEQFF.

The chain uses TRBV5-1 and TRBJ1-3; D ambiguous. Germline V gene data show CDR1 as SGHRS and CDR2 as YFSETQ. There are 14 residues in the CDR3. V was pared by 0 bases and J by 8 bases, with 12 bases between. As DNA, the CDR3 is TGCGCCAGCAGCTTGGACGGGGATCCGCACACCATATATTTT. Translation: CASSLDGDPHTIYF.

This clone was counted a single time. The J gene is TRBJ2-3, the V gene TRBV3-1 (or the pseudogene TRBV3-2); 9 positions match TRBD2. CDR1 is LGHDT, CDR2 YNNKEL, per germline (reference sequence). V lost 4 bases and J lost 3; bases outside the gene matches: 11. CDR3 length: 17 residues. As DNA, the CDR3 is TGTGCCAGCAGCCGGAATGTAGCGGGGGCTGGTACAGATACGCAGTATTTT. Residues: CASSRNVAGAGTDTQYF.

V usage is TRBV18 and J usage is TRBJ2-4, with TRBD2 as a possible D gene (5 bases). This CDR3 has 12 residues. Trimming cost V 10 bases and J 7 bases, with 14 bases left between them. CDR1 KGHSH and CDR2 LQKENI come from the germline V gene. The DNA for the CDR3 is TGTGCCACAAAAGGAGCGGAGAACATTCAGTACTTC. Protein sequence: CATKGAENIQYF.

The chain combines TRBV28 with TRBJ2-1; TRBD2 aligns across 12 bases. Germline lookup yields CDR1 MDHEN and CDR2 SYDVKM. This CDR3 comprises 16 residues. The J segment lost 7 bases and the V segment lost 2 bases, leaving 6 bases of the junction unmatched. The CDR3 bases are TGTGCCAGCAGTTTAGCCACTAGCGGGGGGAGGAATGAGCAGTTCTTC. Amino acids: CASSLATSGGRNEQFF. Complete variable domain (other parts from reference TRBV28 and TRBJ2-1): DVKVTQSSRYLVKRTGEKVFLECVQDMDHENMFWYRQDPGLGLRLIYFSYDVKMKEKGDIPEGYSVSREKKERFSLILESASTNQTSMYLCASSLATSGGRNEQFFGPGTRLTVL.

The chain is built from TRBV6-5 and TRBJ2-1; a weak D match, TRBD2 (7 bases). This CDR3 is 15 amino acids long. The germline V gene encodes CDR1 MNHEY and CDR2 SVGAGI. V lost 6 bases, J lost 8 bases, and 20 bases lay in between. The chain's CDR3 is CASSLLLGGADEQFF. CDR3 nucleotides: TGTGCCAGCAGCCTTCTTTTGGGGGGGGCAGATGAGCAGTTCTTC.

V gene TRBV5-4 combines with J gene TRBJ2-1; 8 bases are shared with TRBD2. CDR3 length: 16 amino acids. The junction had 5 bases not matched to a gene; V was cut back by 1 base and J by 2 bases. CDR1 and CDR2 from the germline V gene are SGHNT and YYREEE (reference sequence). The DNA for the CDR3 is TGTGCCAGCAGCTTGTCGGCGGGGGGTGCCTACAATGAGCAGTTCTTC. This encodes CASSLSAGGAYNEQFF.

This clone was seen a few times. The chain is built from TRBV11-2 and TRBJ1-2; 7 bases line up with TRBD1. Germline values: CDR1 SGHAT, CDR2 FQNNGV. This CDR3 spans 13 amino acids. V lost 5 bases and J lost 4; bases outside the gene matches: 4. CDR3 nucleotides: TGTGCCAGCAGCCCCGGGACAGCCTATGGCTACACCTTC. Encoded protein: CASSPGTAYGYTF.

The chain has TRBV11-3 and TRBJ1-1; TRBD1 might be the D (5 bases). This CDR3 is 14 amino acids long. Germline loops: CDR1 SGHNT, CDR2 YENEEA. V was shortened by 5 bases and J by 4 bases, with 14 bases between the two germline ends. The CDR3 nucleotides read TGTGCCAGCAGCCCACCGGGGGAGAGCACTGAAGCTTTCTTT. Translated, it gives CASSPPGESTEAFF.

The chain couples TRBV13 to TRBJ1-1; 8 bases are shared with TRBD1. Germline-derived CDR1 and CDR2 are PRHDT and FYEKMQ (reference sequence). With V trimmed by 11 bases and J by 4 bases, 9 bases remained unmatched. The CDR3 extends over 13 amino acids. CDR3 nucleotides: TGTGCCGTAGACAGGGGAAGGGGCACTGAAGCTTTCTTT. Translated: CAVDRGRGTEAFF.

V gene TRBV12-3 or TRBV12-4 combines with J gene TRBJ2-7, with a weak D call TRBD2 (5 bases). Trimming shortened V by 8 bases and J by 5 bases, and 13 bases separated the two germline ends. The CDR3 sequence is 12 residues long. CDR3 sequence reads: CASSRAGDEQYF. CDR3 bases: TGTGCCAGCTCAAGGGCCGGGGACGAGCAGTACTTC.

This chain joins TRBV12-3 or TRBV12-4 and TRBJ2-1; D gene ambiguous. This CDR3 has 12 amino acids. The V end was cut by 5 bases, the J end by 6 bases, with 8 bases between. DNA for the CDR3: TGTGCCAGCAGTGATACGGGCAATGAGCAGTTCTTC. This codes for CASSDTGNEQFF.

V is TRBV7-9 and J is TRBJ1-2; D might be TRBD1 (6 bases). Trimming cost V 5 bases and J 7 bases, with 14 bases left between them. The CDR3 runs to 13 residues. Germline CDR1 and CDR2: SEHNR and FQNEAQ (reference sequence). Written as DNA, the CDR3 is TGTGCCAGCAGCCTAGGGGGGGAGAGTGGCTACACCTTC. This codes for CASSLGGESGYTF.

The rearrangement joins TRBV9 to TRBJ2-1; the D gene is possibly TRBD2 (5 bases). Germline values: CDR1 SGDLS, CDR2 YYNGEE. The CDR3 is 15 amino acids. Trimming removed 0 bases at V and 2 bases at J, with 9 bases between. The DNA of the CDR3 is TGTGCCAGCAGCGTAGAAGCGGAGCCCTACAATGAGCAGTTCTTC. Amino acids: CASSVEAEPYNEQFF.

The V and J genes are TRBV9 and TRBJ1-2; TRBD1 might be the D (6 bases). The V and J ends lost 0 bases and 6 bases respectively, with 18 bases between them. The CDR3 extends over 16 amino acids. Germline loops: CDR1 SGDLS, CDR2 YYNGEE. In DNA form, the CDR3 reads TGTGCCAGCAGCGTAGGGCCTCCCGGGGGGCGCAATGGCTACACCTTC. This codes for CASSVGPPGGRNGYTF. The whole variable domain, remainder taken from reference TRBV9 and TRBJ1-2, is DSGVTQTPKHLITATGQRVTLRCSPRSGDLSVYWYQQSLDQGLQFLIQYYNGEERAKGNILERFSAQQFPDLHSELNLSSLELGDSALYFCASSVGPPGGRNGYTFGSGTRLTVV.

This chain uses TRBV12-3 or TRBV12-4 with TRBJ2-2; no clear D gene. CDR3 size: 12 residues. V was shortened by 5 bases and J by 4 bases, with 5 bases between the two germline ends. Written as DNA, the CDR3 is TGTGCCAGCAGTCTACCCACCGGGGAGCTGTTTTTT. Translating gives CASSLPTGELFF.